This T cell receptor (beta chain) is drawn from a study of OX40 agonist ivuxolimab in advanced cancers. V shed 3 bases and J 3 bases; nucleotides not matched to a gene: 13. The CDR3 extends over 17 amino acids. The germline gives CDR1 ENHRY, CDR2 SYGVKD. The protocol was immunoSEQ multiplex PCR, while the TCRdb copy is restricted to in-frame clones and leaves out a portion. The table has about 46,000 clones, approximately 86% seen once. This receptor was identified in an adult with an advanced solid tumor such as melanoma, head and neck, liver or kidney cancer. Sequences were derived from CD4+ or CD8+ T cells sorted from blood, sampled in a trial of the OX40 agonist ivuxolimab. V usage is TRBV10-3 and J usage is TRBJ2-7, with 8 nucleotides matching TRBD2. The CDR3 reads CAISDVASGLLYYEQYF. In nucleotides, the CDR3 is TGTGCCATCAGTGATGTGGCTAGCGGGTTACTATACTACGAGCAGTACTTC.